The 12 T cell receptor beta chains presented below share a single source sample, sequenced in a study of PD-1 blockade in classical Hodgkin lymphoma. In every patient, relapse followed autologous stem cell transplantation, while exposure to brentuximab vedotin differed. The protocol was immunoSEQ multiplex PCR, while the TCRdb copy is restricted to in-frame clones and leaves out a portion. The table includes approximately 100,000 clones, around 89% detected once. The sequences come from peripheral blood mononuclear cells (PBMCs), collected before the second cycle of nivolumab. These receptor sequences come from a human donor with classical Hodgkin lymphoma.

The chain employs TRBV30 and TRBJ1-3; tentative D call: TRBD1 (5 bases). V shed 1 base and J shed 4 bases, with 11 bases lying between them. The CDR3 is 14 amino acids. Germline assignment: CDR1 GTSNPN and CDR2 SVGIG (reference sequence). The CDR3: CAWSARVLGNTIYF. The CDR3 DNA reads TGTGCCTGGAGTGCCAGGGTACTAGGAAACACCATATATTTT. Based on the CDR3 plus reference TRBV30 and TRBJ1-3, the full variable domain is SQTIHQWPATLVQPVGSPLSLECTVEGTSNPNLYWYRQAAGRGLQLLFYSVGIGQISSEVPQNLSASRPQDRQFILSSKKLLLSDSGFYLCAWSARVLGNTIYFGEGSWLTVV.

The chain employs TRBV9 and TRBJ1-3; D call uncertain. CDR3 length: 14 residues. Germline V gene lookup returns CDR1 SGDLS and CDR2 YYNGEE. Trimming shortened V by 4 bases and J by 0 bases, and 8 bases separated the two germline ends. The CDR3 protein is CASSPHSSGNTIYF. The CDR3 region has the DNA TGTGCCAGCAGCCCACACTCCTCTGGAAACACCATATATTTT.

The CDR3 DNA follows: TGTGCCAGCAGTGAACAGCCAGGGAGAGCTTTCTTT. Translated: CASSEQPGRAFF. The chain joins TRBV2 to TRBJ1-1; TRBD1 might be the D (5 bases). The CDR3 extends over 12 amino acids. Germline loops: CDR1 SNHLY, CDR2 FYNNEI. V was cut by 2 bases and J by 10 bases, with 11 bases left in between.

This rearrangement joins TRBV7-2 to TRBJ2-3, with no clear D. CDR1 is SGHTA and CDR2 is FQGNSA in the germline V gene. The V and J ends lost 3 bases and 0 bases respectively, with 10 bases between them. The CDR3 runs 15 residues. The CDR3 loop reads CASSFQSSSTDTQYF. The CDR3 DNA reads TGTGCCAGCAGCTTCCAATCCTCTAGCACAGATACGCAGTATTTT. Variable domain in full (rest from reference TRBV7-2 and TRBJ2-3): GAGVSQSPSNKVTEKGKDVELRCDPISGHTALYWYRQSLGQGLEFLIYFQGNSAPDKSGLPSDRFSAERTGGSVSTLTIQRTQQEDSAVYLCASSFQSSSTDTQYFGPGTRLTVL.

The gene calls are TRBV4-2 and TRBJ2-3, with TRBD2 identical over 10 bases. J gave up 4 bases and V 5 bases, and 18 bases lay outside the gene matches. Germline assignment: CDR1 LGHNA and CDR2 YNFKEQ. CDR3 size: 19 residues. The CDR3 reads CASSGDQSGGALMSDTQYF. The CDR3 DNA is TGTGCCAGCAGCGGAGATCAGAGCGGGGGGGCCCTTATGTCAGATACGCAGTATTTT.

The V call is TRBV10-3, the J call TRBJ1-1; D is possibly TRBD1 (5 bases). V lost 0 bases and J lost 0, with 23 bases in between. CDR3 length: 20 amino acids. Germline V gene lookup returns CDR1 ENHRY and CDR2 SYGVKD. The CDR3 is CAISESIMGPGKELNTEAFF. The CDR3 bases are TGTGCCATCAGTGAGTCGATAATGGGACCGGGGAAGGAGTTGAACACTGAAGCTTTCTTT.

CDR3 region: CASSMGQGSVGAFF. CDR3 DNA: TGTGCCAGCTCAATGGGACAGGGGTCGGTTGGGGCTTTCTTT. V is TRBV18 and J is TRBJ1-1, with 10 bases matching TRBD1. The CDR3 runs 14 residues. With 5 bases clipped from V and 11 bases from J, the junction kept 11 bases outside the gene matches. Germline V gene data show CDR1 as KGHSH and CDR2 as LQKENI.

The chain joins TRBV19 to TRBJ1-5; D gene ambiguous. Germline V gives CDR1 LNHDA, CDR2 SQIVND (reference sequence). The V end lost 0 bases, the J end lost 1 base, and 4 bases lay between the germline ends. The length of the CDR3 is 14 residues. The CDR3 DNA reads as TGTGCCAGTAGTATAGAAGGCAGCAATCAGCCCCAGCATTTT. This translates into CASSIEGSNQPQHF.

The rearrangement uses TRBV30 and TRBJ1-6, with D perhaps matching TRBD1 (6 bases). The V gene lost 1 base and the J gene lost 5 bases, with 12 bases spanning the gap. The CDR3 is 15 residues long. CDR1 GTSNPN and CDR2 SVGIG come from the germline V gene (reference sequence). CDR3 nucleotides: TGTGCCTGGAGTGCGGACAGAAAAAATAATTCACCCCTCCACTTT. It yields the protein CAWSADRKNNSPLHF.

This chain uses TRBV6-1 with TRBJ1-6, with 9 bases that match TRBD1. The trim removed 6 bases at V and 7 bases at J, leaving 16 bases unmatched. In germline, CDR1 is MNHNS, CDR2 SASEGT. The CDR3 consists of 18 residues. The CDR3 region is CASSELRDRVFSNSPLHF. CDR3 DNA sequence: TGTGCCAGCAGCGAACTCCGGGACAGGGTTTTTTCGAATTCACCCCTCCACTTT.

The chain links TRBV30 to TRBJ2-1; 13 positions agree with TRBD2. This CDR3 is 13 amino acids long. Germline loops: CDR1 GTSNPN, CDR2 SVGIG (reference sequence). With V trimmed by 4 bases and J by 9 bases, 3 bases remained unmatched. CDR3: CAWKTSGGAEQFF. CDR3 bases: TGTGCCTGGAAAACTAGCGGGGGGGCTGAGCAGTTCTTC.

This clone was seen just once. The chain employs TRBV19 and TRBJ2-7, with 10 bases matching TRBD2. The trim removed 4 bases at V and 1 base at J, leaving 4 bases unmatched. Germline lookup yields CDR1 LNHDA and CDR2 SQIVND (reference sequence). This CDR3 has 15 residues. The CDR3 region is CASSRRTSGSYEQYF. The CDR3 coding sequence is TGTGCCAGTAGTAGGCGGACTAGCGGTTCCTACGAGCAGTACTTC.